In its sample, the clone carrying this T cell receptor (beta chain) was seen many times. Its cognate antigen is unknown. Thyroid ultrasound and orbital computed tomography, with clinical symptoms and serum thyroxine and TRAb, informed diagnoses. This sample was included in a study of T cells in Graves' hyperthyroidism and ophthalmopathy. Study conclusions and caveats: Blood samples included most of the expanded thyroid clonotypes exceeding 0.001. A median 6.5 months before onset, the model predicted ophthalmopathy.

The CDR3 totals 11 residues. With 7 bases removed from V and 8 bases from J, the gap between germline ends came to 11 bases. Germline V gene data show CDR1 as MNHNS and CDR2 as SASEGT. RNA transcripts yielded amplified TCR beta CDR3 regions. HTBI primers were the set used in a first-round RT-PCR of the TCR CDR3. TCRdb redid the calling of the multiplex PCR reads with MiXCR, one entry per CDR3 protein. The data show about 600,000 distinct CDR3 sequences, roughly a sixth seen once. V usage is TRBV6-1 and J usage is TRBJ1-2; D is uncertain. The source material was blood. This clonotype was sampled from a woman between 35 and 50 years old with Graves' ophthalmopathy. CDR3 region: CASTGLGGYTF. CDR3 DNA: TGTGCCAGCACCGGACTGGGCGGCTACACCTTC.